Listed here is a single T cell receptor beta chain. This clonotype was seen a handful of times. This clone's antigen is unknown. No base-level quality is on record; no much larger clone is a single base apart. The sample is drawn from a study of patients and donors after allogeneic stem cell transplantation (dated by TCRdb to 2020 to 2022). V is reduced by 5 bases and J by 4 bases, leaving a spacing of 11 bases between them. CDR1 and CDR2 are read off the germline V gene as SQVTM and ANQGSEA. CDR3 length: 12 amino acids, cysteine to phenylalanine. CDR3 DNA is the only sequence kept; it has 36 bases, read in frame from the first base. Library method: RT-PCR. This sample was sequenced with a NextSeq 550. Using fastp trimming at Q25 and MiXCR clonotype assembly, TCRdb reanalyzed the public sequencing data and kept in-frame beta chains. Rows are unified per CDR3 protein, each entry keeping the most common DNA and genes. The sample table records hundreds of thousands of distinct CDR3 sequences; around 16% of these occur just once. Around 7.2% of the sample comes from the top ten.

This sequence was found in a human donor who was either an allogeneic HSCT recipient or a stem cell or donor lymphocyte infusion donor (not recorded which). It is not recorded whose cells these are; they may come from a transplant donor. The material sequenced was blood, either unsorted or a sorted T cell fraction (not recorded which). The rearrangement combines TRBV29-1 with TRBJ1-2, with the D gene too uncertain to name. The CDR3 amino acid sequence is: CSVQAGIYGYTF. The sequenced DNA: TGCAGCGTTCAGGCAGGAATCTATGGCTACACCTTC.